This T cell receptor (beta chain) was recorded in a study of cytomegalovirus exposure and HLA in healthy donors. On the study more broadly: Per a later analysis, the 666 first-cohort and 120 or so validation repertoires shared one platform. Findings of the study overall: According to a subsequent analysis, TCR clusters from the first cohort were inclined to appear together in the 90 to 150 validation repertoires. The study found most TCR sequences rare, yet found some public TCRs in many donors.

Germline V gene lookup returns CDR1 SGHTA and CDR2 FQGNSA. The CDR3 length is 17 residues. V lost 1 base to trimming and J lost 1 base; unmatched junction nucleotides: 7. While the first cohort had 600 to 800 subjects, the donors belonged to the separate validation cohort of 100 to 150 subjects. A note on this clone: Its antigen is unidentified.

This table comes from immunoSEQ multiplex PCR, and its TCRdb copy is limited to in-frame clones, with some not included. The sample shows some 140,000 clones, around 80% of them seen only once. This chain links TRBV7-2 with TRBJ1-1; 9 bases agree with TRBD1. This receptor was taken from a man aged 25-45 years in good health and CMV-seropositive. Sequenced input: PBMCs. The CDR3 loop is CASSLVRRQGGNTEAFF. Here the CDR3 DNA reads TGTGCCAGCAGCTTAGTGCGTAGACAGGGGGGGAACACTGAAGCTTTCTTT.